This T cell receptor (beta chain) originates from a study of early T cells in non-severe SARS-CoV-2 infection. Unique molecular identifier tags were affixed to discrete cDNA molecules. TCRdb ran MiXCR on the 5' RACE reads and lists one entry per CDR3 protein. In the table there are about 81,000 distinct CDR3 sequences, 5.5% to 7.5% of which are singletons. CDR1 SNHLY and CDR2 FYNNEI come from the germline V gene. The CDR3 is made up of 16 amino acids. V was pared by 4 bases and J by 4 bases, with 5 bases of the junction left unmatched. General study results and limits: Missing private and CD4 specificities, VDJdb matching favored anti-spike CD8 responses.

This clonotype was picked up many times. Its antigen is unknown. This rearrangement joins TRBV2 to TRBJ2-3, with 13 positions matching TRBD2. Sample: whole blood. The receptor comes from an adult who was a healthcare worker with PCR-confirmed SARS-CoV-2 infection or an uninfected control (not recorded which). The CDR3 loop reads CASSVLGLAGADTQYF. CDR3 DNA: TGTGCCAGCAGTGTTCTTGGACTAGCGGGAGCAGATACGCAGTATTTT. Complete variable domain (other parts from reference TRBV2 and TRBJ2-3): EPEVTQTPSHQVTQMGQEVILRCVPISNHLYFYWYRQILGQKVEFLVSFYNNEISEKSEIFDDQFSVERPDGSNFTLKIRSTKLEDSAMYFCASSVLGLAGADTQYFGPGTRLTVL.